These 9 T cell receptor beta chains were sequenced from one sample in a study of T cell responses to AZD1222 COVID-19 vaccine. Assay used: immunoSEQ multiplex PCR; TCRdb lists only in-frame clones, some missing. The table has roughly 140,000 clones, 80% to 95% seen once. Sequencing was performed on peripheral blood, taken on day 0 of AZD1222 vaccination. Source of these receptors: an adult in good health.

CDR3 region: CASSLNKGGEWTSNQPQHF. In DNA form, the CDR3 reads TGTGCCAGCAGTTTAAATAAAGGGGGGGAGTGGACATCCAATCAGCCCCAGCATTTT. The chain uses TRBV28 and TRBJ1-5; D is possibly TRBD1 (6 bases). The ends were cut back, 2 bases at V and 3 bases at J, with 23 bases in the middle. The CDR3 is 19 residues long. Germline V lookup: CDR1 MDHEN, CDR2 SYDVKM.

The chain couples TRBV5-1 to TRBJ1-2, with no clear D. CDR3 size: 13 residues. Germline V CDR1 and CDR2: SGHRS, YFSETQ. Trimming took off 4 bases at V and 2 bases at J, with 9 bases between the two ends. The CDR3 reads CASSPDQNYGYTF. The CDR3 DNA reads TGCGCCAGCAGCCCGGACCAGAACTATGGCTACACCTTC.

The DNA for the CDR3 is TGTGCCACCAGCGGCGGGACAGGGTCCTACGAGCAGTACTTC. It is translated as CATSGGTGSYEQYF. The V gene is TRBV15, the J gene TRBJ2-7; 9 bases match TRBD1. The CDR3 covers 14 residues. The V and J ends lost 5 bases and 1 base, in that order; junction bases with no gene match: 3. CDR1 LNHNV and CDR2 YYDKDF come from the germline V gene (reference sequence).

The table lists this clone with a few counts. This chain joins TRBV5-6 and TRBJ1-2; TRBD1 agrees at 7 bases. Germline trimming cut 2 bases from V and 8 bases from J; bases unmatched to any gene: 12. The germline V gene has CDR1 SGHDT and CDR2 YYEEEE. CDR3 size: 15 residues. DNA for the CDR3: TGTGCCAGCAGCTTATCTCCCTACAGGGGTATGGGCTACACCTTC. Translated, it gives CASSLSPYRGMGYTF.

This CDR3 reads CASSFRTFQAPQAGMGGKLFF. CDR3 bases: TGTGCCAGCAGTTTCCGTACCTTCCAGGCACCTCAGGCAGGAATGGGTGGGAAACTGTTTTTT. The rearrangement links TRBV28 to TRBJ1-4; D ambiguous. The CDR3 is 21 residues long. Germline loops: CDR1 MDHEN, CDR2 SYDVKM. V was clipped by 3 bases and J by 11 bases, with 37 bases between them.

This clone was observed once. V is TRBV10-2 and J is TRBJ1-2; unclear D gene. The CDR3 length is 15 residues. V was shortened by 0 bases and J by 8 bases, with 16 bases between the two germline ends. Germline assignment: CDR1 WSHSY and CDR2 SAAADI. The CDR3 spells CASSESTPPIGGYTF. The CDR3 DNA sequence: TGCGCCAGCAGTGAGTCGACACCCCCAATAGGGGGCTACACCTTC.

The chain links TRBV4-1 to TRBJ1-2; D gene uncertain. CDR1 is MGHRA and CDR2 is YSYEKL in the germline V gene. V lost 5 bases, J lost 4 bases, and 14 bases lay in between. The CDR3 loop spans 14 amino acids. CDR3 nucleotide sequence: TGCGCCAGCAGCGCGGGCGGGTCAAGCTATGGCTACACCTTC. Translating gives CASSAGGSSYGYTF.

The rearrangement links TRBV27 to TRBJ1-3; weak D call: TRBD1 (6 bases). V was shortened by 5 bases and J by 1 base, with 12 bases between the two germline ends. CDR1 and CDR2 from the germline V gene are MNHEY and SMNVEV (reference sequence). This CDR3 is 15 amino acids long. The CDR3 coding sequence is TGTGCCAGCAGTACGACAGGCGGGTCTGGAAACACCATATATTTT. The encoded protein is CASSTTGGSGNTIYF.

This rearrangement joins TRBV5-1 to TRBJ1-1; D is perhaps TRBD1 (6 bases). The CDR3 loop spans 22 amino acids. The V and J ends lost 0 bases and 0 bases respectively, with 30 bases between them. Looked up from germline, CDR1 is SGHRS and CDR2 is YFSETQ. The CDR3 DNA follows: TGCGCCAGCAGCTTGGTCCCTAAATGGACAGTTAGTCTGCCCACCATGAACACTGAAGCTTTCTTT. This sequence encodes CASSLVPKWTVSLPTMNTEAFF.